The present T cell receptor beta chain was sequenced within a study of regulatory T cells in long-lasting Graves disease. CDR3 regions were amplified by Arm-PCR using iRepertoire HTBI primers to build TCR beta libraries. Using its own MiXCR run on the multiplex PCR reads, TCRdb lists one record per CDR3 protein. The sample yields 510,000 or so distinct CDR3 sequences, approximately 12% seen once. The CDR3 sequence is 14 residues long. After removal of 4 bases from V and 8 bases from J, the junction contained 6 bases not matched to a gene. This clonotype was counted at least ten times. As to time point: newly diagnosed GD, antithyroid drugs for less than 3 months. Preparation of the TCR library used RNA extracted from PBMCs. The data also belong to a second study, concerning T cells in Graves' hyperthyroidism and ophthalmopathy. That paper states: In blood, most of the thyroid clonotypes expanded above 0.001 were also present.

This receptor was identified in a woman younger than 45 with Graves disease. The material was peripheral blood mononuclear cells (PBMCs), obtained at new diagnosis, from a patient treated with antithyroid drugs. This rearrangement joins TRBV12-3 or TRBV12-4 to TRBJ1-4; 8 bases agree with TRBD1. CDR3 protein: CASSYDRGREKLFF. CDR3 bases: TGTGCCAGCAGTTACGACAGGGGTAGAGAAAAACTGTTTTTT.